Listed below are T cell receptor beta chains from one sample, sequenced in a study of cytomegalovirus exposure and HLA in healthy donors. Assay: immunoSEQ multiplex PCR; the TCRdb copy retains only in-frame clones and omits some. This table has hundreds of thousands of clones, around 79% appearing once. Sequenced material: PBMCs. The receptors were gathered from a male donor in good health and CMV-seronegative. CDR3s include the opening cysteine and the closing phenylalanine or tryptophan. The D gene is left open where the match is weak. Clone size is shown for a subset of rows, as once, few, many or a class of expanded clone.

j_gene	d_gene	v_gene	abundance	CDR3aa	CDR3nt
TRBJ1-1	NA	TRBV5-4	medium-sized	CASSYTGEAFF	TGTGCCAGCAGCTATACAGGGGAAGCTTTCTTT
TRBJ2-5	NA	TRBV7-9	NA	CASSLSRLQETQYF	TGTGCCAGCAGCTTAAGCAGACTCCAAGAGACCCAGTACTTC
TRBJ2-7	TRBD2	TRBV7-8	NA	CASSILGGSKSYEQYF	TGTGCCAGCAGCATTCTGGGGGGGAGTAAGAGCTACGAGCAGTACTTC
TRBJ2-7	TRBD1	TRBV6-1	NA	CASDLDRDSYEQYF	TGTGCCAGCGACCTGGACAGGGACTCCTACGAGCAGTACTTC
TRBJ1-6	TRBD1	TRBV4-1	NA	CASSQGDSVNSPLHF	TGCGCCAGCAGCCAAGGGGACAGTGTTAATTCACCCCTCCACTTT
TRBJ2-3	TRBD2	TRBV7-6	NA	CASSTLVTSGTDTQYF	TGTGCCAGCAGCACGCTTGTCACTAGCGGGACAGATACGCAGTATTTT
TRBJ1-2	TRBD1	TRBV5-1	NA	CASSLEGQNYGYTF	TGCGCCAGCAGCTTGGAGGGACAGAACTATGGCTACACCTTC
TRBJ2-7	TRBD2	TRBV7-2	once	CASSQGLAGPPYEQYF	TGTGCCAGCAGCCAAGGACTAGCGGGGCCCCCCTACGAGCAGTACTTC
TRBJ2-5	TRBD1	TRBV7-2	few	CASSLRQGFWETQYF	TGTGCCAGCAGCTTAAGACAGGGGTTTTGGGAGACCCAGTACTTC
TRBJ2-7	NA	TRBV7-9	NA	CSSSLAGTTSYEQYF	TGTTCCAGCAGCTTAGCCGGGACAACTTCCTACGAGCAGTACTTC
TRBJ2-7	NA	TRBV11-2	NA	CASSSEDGSSYEQYF	TGTGCCAGCAGCTCGGAGGACGGAAGCTCCTACGAGCAGTACTTC
TRBJ2-7	TRBD1	TRBV28	NA	CASSQPGQGNHEQYF	TGTGCCAGCAGTCAGCCGGGACAGGGTAATCACGAGCAGTACTTC
TRBJ2-3	TRBD2	TRBV11-2	few	CASSSRLAGGLDTQYF	TGTGCCAGCAGCTCCAGGCTAGCGGGAGGGCTAGATACGCAGTATTTT
TRBJ2-3	NA	TRBV19	NA	CASSIPTSTGRRDTQYF	TGTGCCAGTAGTATCCCAACTAGTACGGGCAGGCGGGATACGCAGTATTTT
TRBJ1-1	NA	TRBV4-1	NA	CASSQPGHQNTEAFF	TGCGCCAGCAGCCAACCGGGACACCAGAACACTGAAGCTTTCTTT
TRBJ2-3	TRBD2	TRBV5-1	NA	CASSPGPAGGTDTQYF	TGCGCCAGCAGCCCGGGTCCGGCGGGAGGCACAGATACGCAGTATTTT
TRBJ2-7	TRBD1	TRBV4-3	NA	CASSQGSGGGEQYF	TGCGCCAGCAGCCAAGGTTCAGGGGGTGGCGAGCAGTACTTC
TRBJ2-7	NA	TRBV5-1	few	CASSPQATNEQYF	TGCGCCAGCAGCCCACAGGCGACCAACGAGCAGTACTTC
TRBJ1-1	NA	TRBV9	once	CASSPAGMNTEAFF	TGTGCCAGCAGCCCCGCAGGGATGAACACTGAAGCTTTCTTT
TRBJ1-1	TRBD1	TRBV7-3	NA	CASSAQGGNTEAFF	TGTGCCAGCAGCGCCCAGGGGGGGAACACTGAAGCTTTCTTT
TRBJ1-2	TRBD1	TRBV7-8	NA	CASSLDGWDRAGDGYTF	TGTGCCAGCAGCTTAGATGGTTGGGACAGAGCAGGGGATGGCTACACCTTC
TRBJ2-7	TRBD2	TRBV13	NA	CASSGTSGRLYEQYF	TGTGCCAGCAGCGGGACTAGCGGGCGACTCTACGAGCAGTACTTC
TRBJ1-2	NA	TRBV18	few	CASARGDYGYTF	TGTGCCAGCGCCCGCGGGGACTATGGCTACACCTTC
TRBJ2-7	NA	TRBV6-5	few	CASSPGGVYEQYF	TGTGCCAGCAGTCCAGGAGGGGTCTACGAGCAGTACTTC
TRBJ2-7	TRBD1	TRBV28	NA	CASQGQGYEQYF	TGTGCCAGCCAGGGACAGGGCTACGAGCAGTACTTC
TRBJ2-7	TRBD2	TRBV5-1	once	CASSAGGISEQYF	TGCGCCAGCAGCGCGGGGGGTATAAGCGAGCAGTACTTC
TRBJ2-1	NA	TRBV27	NA	CASSGSYNEQFF	TGTGCCAGCTCGGGTTCCTACAATGAGCAGTTCTTC